Below, one T cell receptor beta chain is given with its context. Antigen unknown. Using immunoSEQ multiplex PCR, the repertoire was profiled, and TCRdb retains in-frame clones only, with some absent. The repertoire includes about 160,000 clones, roughly 94% of them detected once, and about 4.6% sits in the top ten. The CDR3 length is 15 residues. V lost 3 bases and J lost 0, with 11 bases in between. Germline V gives CDR1 MDHEN, CDR2 SYDVKM. The data were obtained in a study of T cell responses to AZD1222 COVID-19 vaccine. Study outcomes and limitations: The donors showed a predominance of white British ancestry and of females, with possible underestimation of clonal diversity.

This TCR derives from an adult who received the AZD1222 COVID-19 vaccine. The sequences come from peripheral blood, collected 28 days after the second AZD1222 dose. The rearrangement links TRBV28 to TRBJ1-2, with D maybe TRBD1 (5 bases). The CDR3 DNA follows: TGTGCCAGCAGTTTTTGGGGGGAGCCTAACTATGGCTACACCTTC. Protein product: CASSFWGEPNYGYTF.